This passage covers 15 T cell receptor beta chains from one sample sequenced in a study of cytomegalovirus exposure and HLA in healthy donors. The protocol was immunoSEQ multiplex PCR, while the TCRdb copy is restricted to in-frame clones and leaves out a portion. The sample carries around 140,000 clones, 87% recorded once. Material: PBMCs. All receptors derive from a man aged 18 to 30 in good health and CMV-seropositive.

The chain has TRBV5-1 and TRBJ1-4; D unclear. The CDR3 spans 14 residues. Germline V lookup: CDR1 SGHRS, CDR2 YFSETQ. V shed 4 bases and J shed 7 bases, with 14 bases lying between them. CDR3 loop: CASSEGGGREKLFF. The CDR3 DNA reads TGCGCCAGCAGCGAGGGAGGAGGGCGTGAAAAACTGTTTTTT.

The chain combines TRBV5-6 with TRBJ2-1, with D possibly TRBD1 on 5 matching bases. Per germline, CDR1 SGHDT and CDR2 YYEEEE. Trimming left V 2 bases short and J 0 bases short, with 6 bases between. CDR3 length: 14 residues. CDR3 in DNA: TGTGCCAGCAGCTTTGACAGCTCCTACAATGAGCAGTTCTTC. It encodes CASSFDSSYNEQFF.

The chain couples TRBV19 to TRBJ2-1, with a weak D call TRBD1 (6 bases). Deletions cut 3 bases from V and 3 bases from J, with 9 bases between. From germline, CDR1 is LNHDA and CDR2 SQIVND (reference sequence). The CDR3 sequence is 14 residues long. The CDR3: CASSMAGVYNEQFF. The DNA for the CDR3 is TGTGCCAGTAGTATGGCAGGGGTCTACAATGAGCAGTTCTTC.

The CDR3 region is CASIGHPNYGYTF. The DNA for the CDR3 is TGCGCCAGCATCGGACATCCTAACTATGGCTACACCTTC. This chain uses TRBV5-1 with TRBJ1-2, with D possibly being TRBD1 (5 bases). The CDR3 loop spans 13 amino acids. Germline V lookup: CDR1 SGHRS, CDR2 YFSETQ. V lost 6 bases, J lost 0 bases, and 9 bases lay in between.

This rearrangement joins TRBV7-6 to TRBJ2-7, with 15 bases lining up with TRBD2. The CDR3 is made up of 16 amino acids. The V and J ends lost 5 bases and 6 bases, in that order; junction bases with no gene match: 8. Per the germline V gene, CDR1 is SGHVS and CDR2 is FNYEAQ. The CDR3 region is CASSPPMGLAGGEQYF. CDR3 sequence (DNA): TGTGCCAGCAGCCCCCCCATGGGACTAGCGGGAGGCGAGCAGTACTTC.

The J gene is TRBJ2-7, the V gene TRBV4-2; D is undetermined. V gave up 1 base and J gave up 2 bases, with 12 bases separating them. The CDR3 spans 15 residues. The germline gives CDR1 LGHNA, CDR2 YNFKEQ. CDR3 sequence reads: CASSQGAAEAYEQYF. The CDR3 DNA sequence: TGTGCCAGCAGCCAAGGCGCCGCCGAGGCCTACGAGCAGTACTTC.

This clone was counted only a few times. The rearrangement uses TRBV28 and TRBJ1-2; weak D call: TRBD1 (6 bases). V was cut by 5 bases and J by 1 base, with 17 bases left in between. The CDR3 is 16 residues long. CDR1 and CDR2 from the germline V gene are MDHEN and SYDVKM. CDR3 region: CASSTLIPGHNYGYTF. The CDR3 DNA reads TGTGCCAGCAGTACTCTGATCCCGGGACATAACTATGGCTACACCTTC.

The CDR3 loop is CASTQEDRPQHF. The CDR3 coding sequence is TGTGCCAGCACCCAGGAGGATCGGCCCCAGCATTTT. J is TRBJ1-5 and V is TRBV28; the D is unclear. The CDR3 loop spans 12 amino acids. V was shortened by 7 bases and J by 9 bases, with 13 bases between the two germline ends. The germline gives CDR1 MDHEN, CDR2 SYDVKM.

This chain uses TRBV9 with TRBJ2-7; TRBD2 matches at 11 bases. Germline values: CDR1 SGDLS, CDR2 YYNGEE. After removal of 4 bases from V and 7 bases from J, the junction contained 7 bases not matched to a gene. There are 14 residues in the CDR3. CDR3 coding DNA: TGTGCCAGCAGCTCACGTAGCGGGGGGGATGAGCAGTACTTC. It encodes CASSSRSGGDEQYF.

The rearrangement joins TRBV19 to TRBJ1-5; D ambiguous. CDR1 and CDR2 (germline): LNHDA, SQIVND (reference sequence). The CDR3 contains 16 residues. The ends were cut back, 1 base at V and 3 bases at J, with 13 bases in the middle. The CDR3 DNA follows: TGTGCCAGTAGTATAGGGAGGGTCCGGGACAATCAGCCCCAGCATTTT. Its protein product is CASSIGRVRDNQPQHF.

The chain employs TRBV7-2 and TRBJ1-1; unclear D gene. Trimming removed 5 bases at V and 1 base at J, with 14 bases between. The germline V gene encodes CDR1 SGHTA and CDR2 FQGNSA. The CDR3 length is 15 residues. CDR3 sequence: CASSLLGGGNTEAFF. The DNA of the CDR3 is TGTGCCAGCAGCCTCTTAGGCGGAGGGAACACTGAAGCTTTCTTT.

J is TRBJ1-5 and V is TRBV2; no definite D call. The CDR3 has 13 amino acids. CDR1 is SNHLY, CDR2 FYNNEI, per germline. Trimming left V 3 bases short and J 7 bases short, with 10 bases between. The DNA of the CDR3 is TGTGCCAGCAGTGACGAGGGCGGACAGCCCCAGCATTTT. Translating it yields CASSDEGGQPQHF.

For this clone: One end of the junction varies from germline; a read error may be responsible. This chain uses TRBV6-5 with TRBJ1-2; TRBD1 matches at 7 bases. Germline V CDR1 and CDR2: MNHEY, SVGAGI. The CDR3 extends over 14 amino acids. CDR3 residues: CASRGGQPNYGYTF. The DNA for the CDR3 is TGTGCCAGCAGGGGGGGACAGCCTAATTATGGCTACACCTTC.

Turning to this clone: Its ends do not fully match the called genes, so a read error is possible. The J gene is TRBJ2-3, the V gene TRBV7-9, with TRBD2 matching over 9 bases. This CDR3 has 16 residues. CDR1 is SEHNR and CDR2 is FQNEAQ in the germline V gene (reference sequence). DNA of the CDR3: TGTGCCAGCAGCTTACCAGCGGGAGGTATCACATATACGCAGTATTTT. Translated, it gives CASSLPAGGITYTQYF. Full variable domain (remainder filled in from reference TRBV7-9 and TRBJ2-3): DTGVSQNPRHKITKRGQNVTFRCDPISEHNRLYWYRQTLGQGPEFLTYFQNEAQLEKSRLLSDRFSAERPKGSFSTLEIQRTEQGDSAMYLCASSLPAGGITYTQYFGPGTRLTVL.

The rearrangement links TRBV5-1 to TRBJ2-1, with 8 bases fitting TRBD2. The CDR3 is 16 residues long. Germline values: CDR1 SGHRS, CDR2 YFSETQ. The junction had 10 bases not matched to a gene; V was cut back by 0 bases and J by 8 bases. CDR3 DNA sequence: TGCGCCAGCAGCTTGGCCGGGGGGGCCGTCGTCGATGAGCAGTTCTTC. Amino acids: CASSLAGGAVVDEQFF.